Shown below are 29 T cell receptor beta chains from a single sample sequenced in a study of T cell responses to AZD1222 COVID-19 vaccine. Measured with immunoSEQ multiplex PCR; TCRdb has only the in-frame clones, and not every one. The sample includes tens of thousands of clones, around 85% of them seen just once. The sample was peripheral blood, taken on day 0 of AZD1222 vaccination. These receptors all stem from an adult in good health.

In this sample, this clone turned up a few times. The V and J genes are TRBV7-9 and TRBJ2-5; D is ambiguous. CDR3 length: 14 residues. V gave up 5 bases and J gave up 2 bases, with 12 bases separating them. In germline, CDR1 is SEHNR, CDR2 FQNEAQ (reference sequence). The CDR3 DNA reads TGTGCCAGCAGCGCACTTAGCCAGCAAGAGACCCAGTACTTC. Amino acids: CASSALSQQETQYF.

This clone was detected only once. The rearrangement uses TRBV19 and TRBJ1-2; unclear D gene. The CDR3 consists of 12 residues. Germline assignment: CDR1 LNHDA and CDR2 SQIVND (reference sequence). Trimming pared 6 bases from V and 2 bases from J, leaving 7 bases between. CDR3 sequence reads: CASRGSNYGYTF. The CDR3 DNA reads as TGTGCCAGTAGGGGCAGCAACTATGGCTACACCTTC. Drawing the rest from reference TRBV19 and TRBJ1-2, the complete variable domain is DGGITQSPKYLFRKEGQNVTLSCEQNLNHDAMYWYRQDPGQGLRLIYYSQIVNDFQKGDIAEGYSVSREKKESFPLTVTSAQKNPTAFYLCASRGSNYGYTFGSGTRLTVV.

The chain has TRBV6-6 and TRBJ1-4; the D gene is possibly TRBD1 (5 bases). CDR1 is MNHNY and CDR2 is SVGAGI in the germline V gene (reference sequence). Trimming removed 4 bases at V and 8 bases at J, with 14 bases between. There are 14 residues in the CDR3. This CDR3 reads CASSWSGAQEKLFF. CDR3 nucleotides: TGTGCCAGCAGTTGGTCTGGGGCACAAGAAAAACTGTTTTTT.

This chain uses TRBV6-5 with TRBJ1-1; D gene unclear. V was pared by 7 bases and J by 1 base, with 10 bases between. This CDR3 comprises 13 residues. Germline values: CDR1 MNHEY, CDR2 SVGAGI. The CDR3 coding sequence is TGTGCCAGCATCTTACGGGGGAACACTGAAGCTTTCTTT. This sequence encodes CASILRGNTEAFF.

There are many counts of this clone. Other DNA sequences in the sample encode the same CDR3. The rearrangement uses TRBV19 and TRBJ2-1; TRBD2 aligns across 12 bases. Germline V CDR1 and CDR2: LNHDA, SQIVND (reference sequence). Trimming cost V 10 bases and J 9 bases; bases outside gene matches: 4. The CDR3 has 12 residues. The CDR3 DNA sequence: TGTGCCACTCTAGCGGGGGGGGGTGAGCAGTTCTTC. Amino acid sequence: CATLAGGGEQFF.

This chain joins TRBV5-1 and TRBJ1-2; D gene unclear. In germline, CDR1 is SGHRS, CDR2 YFSETQ. Between the trimmed V and J ends, which lost 4 bases and 4 bases, there was a span of 14 bases. CDR3 size: 14 residues. The CDR3 region is CASSGIRAPYGYTF. The CDR3 region has the DNA TGCGCCAGCAGCGGAATACGGGCCCCCTATGGCTACACCTTC.

The V gene is TRBV11-3, the J gene TRBJ1-2; TRBD1 might be the D (6 bases). V lost 5 bases and J 3 bases, leaving 16 bases between the germline ends. Germline V gene data show CDR1 as SGHNT and CDR2 as YENEEA. The CDR3 extends over 15 amino acids. In DNA, the CDR3 is TGTGCCAGCAGCGTAGGGGGGAGATCCGACTATGGCTACACCTTC. Protein product: CASSVGGRSDYGYTF.

This clone was detected only once. V is TRBV18 and J is TRBJ1-3; D may be TRBD1 (5 bases). V was trimmed by 3 bases and J by 2 bases, leaving 14 bases between them. The CDR3 has 16 residues. Germline V CDR1 and CDR2: KGHSH, LQKENI. The CDR3 reads CASSPRGTGPGNTIYF. For the CDR3, the DNA is TGTGCCAGCTCACCTAGGGGAACCGGACCTGGAAACACCATATATTTT.

The chain joins TRBV3-1 (or the pseudogene TRBV3-2) to TRBJ1-4; 7 bases align to TRBD1. The CDR3 has 14 amino acids. J was trimmed by 4 bases and V by 5 bases; bases with no gene match: 4. The germline V gene has CDR1 LGHDT and CDR2 YNNKEL (reference sequence). CDR3 sequence: CASSTRDSNEKLFF. The CDR3 DNA reads TGTGCCAGCAGCACCCGGGACAGTAATGAAAAACTGTTTTTT.

The V and J genes are TRBV10-3 and TRBJ2-2; D may be TRBD1 (5 bases). The germline CDR1 and CDR2 sequences are ENHRY and SYGVKD. The V end lost 11 bases, the J end lost 5 bases, and 18 bases lay between the germline ends. The CDR3 contains 14 residues. The CDR3 sequence is CAALDGHRTGELFF. CDR3 sequence (DNA): TGTGCCGCCTTGGACGGCCACAGGACCGGGGAGCTGTTTTTT.

V and J are TRBV18 and TRBJ1-1; TRBD1 might be the D (6 bases). Germline V gene data show CDR1 as KGHSH and CDR2 as LQKENI. Trimming pared 5 bases from V and 5 bases from J, leaving 15 bases between. This CDR3 spans 14 amino acids. The CDR3 DNA is TGTGCCAGCTCAACATACAGGGACGGTACTGAAGCTTTCTTT. Encoded protein: CASSTYRDGTEAFF.

This chain joins TRBV19 and TRBJ2-7; TRBD2 agrees at 8 bases. Trimming took 5 bases from V and 10 from J; bases not matched to a gene: 13. CDR1 LNHDA and CDR2 SQIVND come from the germline V gene (reference sequence). The CDR3 totals 14 residues. The CDR3 coding sequence is TGTGCCAGTAGTCCCCTAACGGGAGGGCCGTACCAGTACTTC. Its protein product is CASSPLTGGPYQYF.

This clone is a singleton in its sample. J is TRBJ2-5 and V is TRBV5-6; TRBD2 agrees at 8 bases. Trimming at V came to 0 bases and at J to 2 bases, leaving 0 bases not matched to a gene. The V gene's germline CDR1 is SGHDT and CDR2 YYEEEE. The CDR3 extends over 14 amino acids. This CDR3 reads CASSLERGQETQYF. CDR3 bases: TGTGCCAGCAGCTTGGAGCGGGGGCAAGAGACCCAGTACTTC.

This clone has just one count. V and J are TRBV6-5 and TRBJ2-7, with 9 positions matching TRBD1. Trimming at V came to 5 bases and at J to 2 bases, leaving 4 bases not matched to a gene. CDR3 size: 14 residues. Per the germline V gene, CDR1 is MNHEY and CDR2 is SVGAGI. CDR3 DNA sequence: TGTGCCAGCAGTCGGTGGACAGGGGCCTACGAGCAGTACTTC. It specifies CASSRWTGAYEQYF.

The rearrangement joins TRBV6-5 to TRBJ2-2; a possible D gene is TRBD2 (7 bases). The CDR3 is made up of 15 amino acids. V lost 8 bases and J lost 4, with 17 bases in between. In germline, CDR1 is MNHEY, CDR2 SVGAGI. CDR3 nucleotides: TGTGCCAGCTTGGCGGGGGCTTCGGGCACCGGGGAGCTGTTTTTT. This codes for CASLAGASGTGELFF.

The rearrangement joins TRBV7-9 to TRBJ1-1; the match to TRBD1 covers 7 bases. The CDR3 length is 15 residues. In germline, CDR1 is SEHNR, CDR2 FQNEAQ (reference sequence). V trimming: 2 bases; J trimming: 4 bases; junction bases outside the gene matches: 7. CDR3 sequence: CASSLRGGTGTEAFF. CDR3 sequence (DNA): TGTGCCAGCAGCTTAAGAGGGGGCACTGGCACTGAAGCTTTCTTT.

The chain carries TRBV5-1 and TRBJ2-5; D is uncertain. Germline CDR1 SGHRS, CDR2 YFSETQ. V shed 5 bases and J shed 3 bases, with 8 bases lying between them. This CDR3 contains 12 residues. The CDR3 coding sequence is TGCGCCAGCAGTGCCCAGGAAGAGACCCAGTACTTC. It is translated as CASSAQEETQYF.

V is TRBV6-5 and J is TRBJ2-7; no reliable D call. Germline CDR1 and CDR2: MNHEY and SVGAGI. Trimming took 3 bases from V and 2 from J, leaving 8 bases between them. The CDR3 consists of 13 residues. In nucleotides, the CDR3 is TGTGCCAGCAGTTATCTAGACACCTACGAGCAGTACTTC. It is translated as CASSYLDTYEQYF.

The table lists this clone with a few counts. The chain couples TRBV3-1 (or the pseudogene TRBV3-2) to TRBJ2-1, with 14 bases that match TRBD2. From germline, CDR1 is LGHDT and CDR2 YNNKEL (reference sequence). The V gene end was trimmed by 3 bases and the J gene end by 7 bases; junction bases not matched to a gene: 2. This CDR3 is built from 15 residues. As DNA, the CDR3 is TGTGCCAGCAGCCAGGGACTAGCGGGAGTGAATGAGCAGTTCTTC. This codes for CASSQGLAGVNEQFF.

This sequence joins TRBV5-1 and TRBJ2-5; D perhaps matches TRBD1 (6 bases). Looked up from germline, CDR1 is SGHRS and CDR2 is YFSETQ. This CDR3 region has 13 residues. Deletions cut 4 bases from V and 2 bases from J, with 9 bases between. The CDR3: CASSLGQQETQYF. The CDR3 nucleotides are TGCGCCAGCAGCCTGGGACAACAAGAGACCCAGTACTTC.

The V and J genes are TRBV6-5 and TRBJ1-6; D is uncertain. CDR3 length: 15 residues. Trimming took 0 bases from V and 5 from J, leaving 8 bases between them. From germline, CDR1 is MNHEY and CDR2 SVGAGI. The CDR3: CASSYSGGDNSPLHF. Written as DNA, the CDR3 is TGTGCCAGCAGTTACTCCGGCGGGGATAATTCACCCCTCCACTTT.

Only one count was recorded for this clone. V is TRBV6-5 and J is TRBJ2-1; D is possibly TRBD1 (5 bases). The germline CDR1 and CDR2 sequences are MNHEY and SVGAGI. Trimming removed 6 bases from V and 3 bases from J, with 12 bases in between. CDR3 length equals 14 residues. In DNA form, the CDR3 reads TGTGCCAGCAGGATGGACAATAACTACAATGAGCAGTTCTTC. It encodes CASRMDNNYNEQFF.

The V and J genes are TRBV2 and TRBJ2-7; D call uncertain. Trimming took off 7 bases at V and 5 bases at J, with 9 bases between the two ends. The germline V gene has CDR1 SNHLY and CDR2 FYNNEI. The CDR3 is 11 residues long. The CDR3 DNA sequence: TGTGCCAGCACTGCGGTTGACGAGCAGTACTTC. The encoded protein is CASTAVDEQYF.

J is TRBJ1-6 and V is TRBV25-1, with 9 nucleotides matching TRBD1. Germline V gives CDR1 MGHDK, CDR2 SYGVNS. V dropped 6 bases and J dropped 7; count of bases not matched to a gene: 7. This CDR3 comprises 15 residues. The CDR3 loop is CASRDRTGVNSPLHF. Written as DNA, the CDR3 is TGTGCCAGCAGAGACCGGACAGGGGTAAATTCACCCCTCCACTTT. Looking up the rest from reference TRBV25-1 and TRBJ1-6 gives the full variable domain: EADIYQTPRYLVIGTGKKITLECSQTMGHDKMYWYQQDPGMELHLIHYSYGVNSTEKGDLSSESTVSRIRTEHFPLTLESARPSHTSQYLCASRDRTGVNSPLHFGNGTRLTVT.

This clone was recorded once. The chain uses TRBV28 and TRBJ1-3; 7 bases map to TRBD1. The ends lost 2 bases at V and 2 bases at J; junction bases unmatched: 0. The CDR3 sequence is 14 residues long. Germline values: CDR1 MDHEN, CDR2 SYDVKM. The CDR3: CASSLGTAGNTIYF. The CDR3 DNA sequence: TGTGCCAGCAGTTTAGGGACAGCTGGAAACACCATATATTTT.

The chain couples TRBV20-1 to TRBJ2-1; D remains ambiguous. V was trimmed by 7 bases and J by 6 bases, leaving 10 bases between them. This CDR3 spans 11 amino acids. Germline CDR1 and CDR2: DFQATT and SNEGSKA (reference sequence). CDR3 protein: CSEGWGNEQFF. As DNA, the CDR3 is TGCAGTGAGGGTTGGGGCAATGAGCAGTTCTTC.

J is TRBJ2-1 and V is TRBV2, with TRBD2 as a possible D gene (6 bases). V lost 7 bases, J lost 7 bases, and 14 bases lay in between. This CDR3 region has 13 residues. Germline CDR1 and CDR2: SNHLY and FYNNEI. CDR3 coding DNA: TGTGCCAGCACTTTCGTGGAGGGGAATGAGCAGTTCTTC. It specifies CASTFVEGNEQFF.

This clone was seen a single time. The chain is built from TRBV29-1 and TRBJ2-7; possible D gene TRBD1, 6 bases. Per the germline V gene, CDR1 is SQVTM and CDR2 is ANQGSEA. Trimming cost V 3 bases and J 6 bases, with 18 bases left between them. This CDR3 has 14 amino acids. The CDR3 DNA is TGCAGCGTTGAGCTCCGGGACATCCTGGGCGAGCAGTACTTC. Protein product: CSVELRDILGEQYF.

The chain has TRBV28 and TRBJ2-7; D is uncertain. The germline V and J ends were trimmed by 9 bases and 0 bases, with 15 bases remaining between them. The CDR3 is made up of 14 amino acids. Per germline, CDR1 MDHEN and CDR2 SYDVKM. The CDR3 region has the DNA TGTGCCAGTATGGCACCGACAAACTCCTACGAGCAGTACTTC. This codes for CASMAPTNSYEQYF.